Presented here are 5 T cell receptor beta chains from one specimen sequenced in a study of molecular identifiers for immune sequencing clone quantification. In TCRdb, the PCR reads were re-called with MiXCR into one record per CDR3 protein. Among approximately 670,000 distinct CDR3 sequences listed, 15% to 20% were seen once. The sequencing sample was made of naive CD8+ T cells from blood, with Jurkat cell RNA spiked in. As for subset: FACS-sorted CD8+CD4-CCR7+CD45RA+ naive T cells. These receptor sequences come from a human donor in good health. Some libraries in this study had Jurkat cell RNA spiked in.

Many counts were recorded for this clonotype. J is TRBJ2-5 and V is TRBV12-3 or TRBV12-4, with 9 bases fitting TRBD2. This CDR3 region has 14 residues. Losses at the gene ends were 6 bases for V and 1 base for J; bases not matched to a gene: 3. The CDR3 bases are TGTGCCAGCAGCCTACTAGCGGGCCAAGAGACCCAGTACTTC. Translation: CASSLLAGQETQYF.

On this clonotype: Since a much larger clone is just one base distant, this may be a read error. The chain is built from TRBV6-2 or TRBV6-3 and TRBJ1-1; TRBD1 aligns across 9 bases. The length of the CDR3 is 16 residues. Germline values: CDR1 MNHEY, CDR2 SVGEGT. The CDR3 protein is CASSYSRDRANAEAFF. The CDR3 nucleotides are TGTGCCAGCAGTTACTCCCGGGACAGGGCGAACGCTGAAGCTTTCTTT.

This clonotype was counted a few times. The chain employs TRBV11-2 and TRBJ2-5; 7 nucleotides line up with TRBD1. This CDR3 is 16 amino acids long. J lost 5 bases, V lost 4 bases, and 13 bases had no gene match. Germline-derived CDR1 and CDR2 are SGHAT and FQNNGV. CDR3 protein: CASSSPDDRVSETQYF. The CDR3 DNA reads TGTGCCAGCAGCTCCCCCGACGACAGGGTGTCGGAGACCCAGTACTTC. The full variable domain, with the rest looked up from reference TRBV11-2 and TRBJ2-5, is EAGVAQSPRYKIIEKRQSVAFWCNPISGHATLYWYQQILGQGPKLLIQFQNNGVVDDSQLPKDRFSAERLKGVDSTLKIQPAKLEDSAVYLCASSSPDDRVSETQYFGPGTRLLVL.

This clonotype was detected only a few times. The rearrangement uses TRBV11-2 and TRBJ2-2; TRBD1 matches at 9 bases. V was clipped by 3 bases and J by 1 base; unmatched bases: 6. Germline V CDR1 and CDR2: SGHAT, FQNNGV. The CDR3 covers 17 residues. The CDR3 nucleotides are TGTGCCAGCAGCTTGGGGATGGGACAGGGGAACACCGGGGAGCTGTTTTTT. Translating gives CASSLGMGQGNTGELFF.

The V call is TRBV7-9, the J call TRBJ1-3, with 7 bases lining up with TRBD1. V shed 11 bases, J shed 2 bases, and the junction held 3 bases outside the gene matches. This CDR3 comprises 12 residues. CDR1 and CDR2 (germline): SEHNR, FQNEAQ (reference sequence). The CDR3 here is CALGGAGNTIYF. CDR3 in DNA: TGTGCCTTAGGGGGCGCTGGAAACACCATATATTTT.